This T cell receptor beta chain was sequenced in a study of blood T cell repertoires in COVID-19. Study-wide context: COVID-19 samples, acute and convalescent, were from the United States, Italy and Spain. The cDNA or gDNA used as material had been derived from T cells, B-cell-depleted T cells, or PBMCs.

Authors' processing steps: Researchers report that nucleated cell counts were estimated from reference gene primer amplification. Method: immunoSEQ multiplex PCR; TCRdb's copy keeps in-frame clones and lacks some. D and trimming were read from the DNA, whereas the V and J calls and clone size are those reported in that table. The sample contains 180,000 or so clones, around 85% of which appear only once. Germline CDR1 and CDR2: LGHDT and YNNKEL (reference sequence). This CDR3 is built from 15 residues. Trimming stripped 1 base from V and 6 bases from J, with 15 bases between. Sequenced material: peripheral blood. The TCR was taken from a woman in her sixties with acute or convalescent COVID-19. The chain has TRBV3-1 (or the pseudogene TRBV3-2) and TRBJ1-2, with D tentatively TRBD1 (6 bases). The CDR3 is CASSQVGVGGHGYTF. In DNA, the CDR3 is TGTGCCAGCAGCCAAGTGGGGGTAGGGGGACATGGCTACACCTTC.